These T cell receptor beta chains were read from a single sample in a study of shared clonotypes between healthy human individuals. Sequenced by immunoSEQ multiplex PCR; TCRdb stores in-frame clones only, minus some. The sample contains 1,500,000 or so clones, approximately 98.5% of which appear only once. The sample consisted of naive CD4+ T cells sorted from blood. These receptors were taken from a man aged 25 to 40 in good health. CDR3s include the opening cysteine and the closing phenylalanine or tryptophan. A D gene is named only where the DNA matches it firmly. Expanded clones get a size class; other rows say once, few or many, or leave the size out.

D: -
size: -
V: TRBV5-1
J: TRBJ2-7
CDR3: CASSLAVAAVREQYF
DNA: TGCGCCAGCAGCTTGGCCGTAGCGGCAGTCCGGGAGCAGTACTTC

D: -
size: -
V: TRBV10-3
J: TRBJ2-7
CDR3: CAIRPGSIYEQYF
DNA: TGTGCCATCAGGCCCGGGAGTATCTACGAGCAGTACTTC

D: -
size: -
V: TRBV19
J: TRBJ2-2
CDR3: CASSIEVTGELFF
DNA: TGTGCCAGTAGTATAGAAGTCACCGGGGAGCTGTTTTTT

D: TRBD1
size: -
V: TRBV19
J: TRBJ2-7
CDR3: CASSIGGTGDGEQYF
DNA: TGTGCCAGTAGTATTGGTGGGACAGGGGACGGCGAGCAGTACTTC

D: TRBD1
size: -
V: TRBV2
J: TRBJ1-5
CDR3: CASRDRTGGNQPQHF
DNA: TGTGCCAGCAGAGACCGGACAGGGGGCAATCAGCCCCAGCATTTT

D: TRBD1
size: -
V: TRBV15
J: TRBJ2-3
CDR3: CATSRPTGGSNTQYF
DNA: TGTGCCACCAGCAGACCGACAGGGGGATCAAATACGCAGTATTTT

D: -
size: once
V: TRBV18
J: TRBJ2-2
CDR3: CASSAQGTGELFF
DNA: TGTGCCAGCTCAGCACAGGGAACCGGGGAGCTGTTTTTT

D: -
size: -
V: TRBV5-6
J: TRBJ2-1
CDR3: CASSTDPSSYNEQFF
DNA: TGTGCCAGCAGCACCGACCCGAGCTCCTACAATGAGCAGTTCTTC

D: -
size: -
V: TRBV27
J: TRBJ1-5
CDR3: CASSWDHQPQHF
DNA: TGTGCCAGCAGCTGGGACCATCAGCCCCAGCATTTT

D: -
size: -
V: TRBV5-1
J: TRBJ1-2
CDR3: CASSLDTSNYGYTF
DNA: TGCGCCAGCAGCTTGGACACTTCCAACTATGGCTACACCTTC

D: -
size: -
V: TRBV29-1
J: TRBJ1-4
CDR3: CSVRHPGREGGEKLFF
DNA: TGCAGCGTCCGACATCCGGGCAGGGAGGGAGGGGAAAAACTGTTTTTT

D: -
size: -
V: TRBV6-5
J: TRBJ1-1
CDR3: CASSYSIGSENTEAFF
DNA: TGTGCCAGCAGTTACTCGATTGGATCAGAGAACACTGAAGCTTTCTTT

D: -
size: -
V: TRBV9
J: TRBJ1-3
CDR3: CASSVGLQPGRSGNTIYF
DNA: TGTGCCAGCAGCGTAGGCCTCCAGCCGGGCCGCTCTGGAAACACCATATATTTT

D: -
size: -
V: TRBV7-2
J: TRBJ2-3
CDR3: CASSLEGHTDTQYF
DNA: TGTGCCAGCAGCTTAGAGGGCCACACAGATACGCAGTATTTT

D: -
size: -
V: TRBV5-1
J: TRBJ2-7
CDR3: CASSLVGDTKFYEQYF
DNA: TGCGCCAGCAGCTTGGTGGGGGACACGAAGTTCTACGAGCAGTACTTC

D: -
size: -
V: TRBV30
J: TRBJ2-7
CDR3: CAWSKVFRTTYEQYF
DNA: TGTGCCTGGAGTAAGGTTTTCAGGACAACCTACGAGCAGTACTTC

D: -
size: -
V: TRBV15
J: TRBJ1-2
CDR3: CATSRGGSYGYTF
DNA: TGTGCCACCAGCAGAGGAGGGTCCTATGGCTACACCTTC

D: TRBD2
size: once
V: TRBV14
J: TRBJ2-2
CDR3: CASSQAVLAGAAGELFF
DNA: TGTGCCAGCAGCCAAGCAGTACTAGCGGGAGCGGCCGGGGAGCTGTTTTTT

D: -
size: -
V: TRBV9
J: TRBJ2-1
CDR3: CASSVGSSSDEQFF
DNA: TGTGCCAGCAGCGTAGGCTCCTCTAGCGATGAGCAGTTCTTC

D: -
size: -
V: TRBV10-3
J: TRBJ1-1
CDR3: CAIRESGTEAFF
DNA: TGTGCCATCAGGGAGAGCGGGACTGAAGCTTTCTTT

D: TRBD1
size: -
V: TRBV5-3
J: TRBJ2-1
CDR3: CATPGQGSYNEQFF
DNA: TGTGCCACACCGGGACAGGGTTCCTACAATGAGCAGTTCTTC

D: -
size: -
V: TRBV19
J: TRBJ1-5
CDR3: CASSTSDRYNQPQHF
DNA: TGTGCCAGTAGTACCTCCGACAGGTACAATCAGCCCCAGCATTTT

D: -
size: -
V: TRBV5-1
J: TRBJ2-6
CDR3: CASRADRELSGANVLTF
DNA: TGCGCCAGCAGGGCGGACAGAGAGCTCTCTGGGGCCAACGTCCTGACTTTC

D: -
size: -
V: TRBV9
J: TRBJ2-5
CDR3: CASSQVGQETQYF
DNA: TGTGCCAGCAGCCAGGTGGGGCAGGAGACCCAGTACTTC

D: -
size: -
V: TRBV28
J: TRBJ1-2
CDR3: CASSSSDRADGYTF
DNA: TGTGCCAGCAGTTCCTCGGACAGAGCCGATGGCTACACCTTC

D: -
size: -
V: TRBV7-7
J: TRBJ2-3
CDR3: CASSFGRGGTDTQYF
DNA: TGTGCTAGCAGCTTCGGGAGAGGGGGCACAGATACGCAGTATTTT

D: TRBD1
size: -
V: TRBV28
J: TRBJ2-3
CDR3: CASSRNRGRSLDF
DNA: TGTGCCAGCAGTCGCAACAGGGGTAGAAGCCTCGATTTT

D: TRBD2
size: -
V: TRBV5-4
J: TRBJ2-5
CDR3: CASRRTSGRALETQYF
DNA: TGTGCCAGCAGGCGGACTAGCGGGAGGGCCCTGGAGACCCAGTACTTC

D: TRBD1
size: -
V: TRBV2
J: TRBJ2-2
CDR3: CASSERDRTNTGELFF
DNA: TGTGCCAGCAGTGAGAGGGACAGAACAAACACCGGGGAGCTGTTTTTT

D: -
size: -
V: TRBV29-1
J: TRBJ2-2
CDR3: CSVGKRLDGELFF
DNA: TGCAGCGTTGGGAAGCGCCTCGACGGGGAGCTGTTTTTT

D: -
size: once
V: TRBV9
J: TRBJ1-2
CDR3: CASSVQGRHGYTF
DNA: TGTGCCAGCAGCGTTCAGGGGAGGCATGGCTACACCTTC

D: -
size: -
V: TRBV19
J: TRBJ2-7
CDR3: CASSEEGEQYF
DNA: TGTGCCAGTAGCGAAGAGGGCGAGCAGTACTTC

D: TRBD1
size: once
V: TRBV7-9
J: TRBJ1-3
CDR3: CASSQDRGNTIYF
DNA: TGTGCCAGCAGCCAGGACAGGGGAAACACCATATATTTT

D: -
size: -
V: TRBV7-2
J: TRBJ2-6
CDR3: CASRGSRLMTSSGANVLTF
DNA: TGTGCCAGCAGAGGGTCACGGCTAATGACTAGCTCTGGGGCCAACGTCCTGACTTTC

D: TRBD2
size: -
V: TRBV5-1
J: TRBJ2-1
CDR3: CASRSAGGHNEQFF
DNA: TGCGCCAGCAGGTCGGCGGGGGGCCATAATGAGCAGTTCTTC

D: -
size: -
V: TRBV5-6
J: TRBJ2-5
CDR3: CASSLVETQYF
DNA: TGTGCCAGCAGCTTGGTCGAGACCCAGTACTTC

D: -
size: -
V: TRBV6-5
J: TRBJ1-2
CDR3: CASSLLQGSPGYTF
DNA: TGTGCCAGCAGTCTCTTACAGGGTTCCCCTGGCTACACCTTC

D: -
size: -
V: TRBV7-2
J: TRBJ1-3
CDR3: CASSFSMRNTIYF
DNA: TGTGCCAGCAGCTTTAGTATGCGGAACACCATATATTTT

D: -
size: -
V: TRBV27
J: TRBJ2-3
CDR3: CARPKRETSTDTQYF
DNA: TGTGCCAGACCCAAACGGGAGACCTCCACAGATACGCAGTATTTT

D: -
size: -
V: TRBV4-2
J: TRBJ2-7
CDR3: CASSQSGSLAWHEQYF
DNA: TGTGCCAGCAGCCAATCAGGGTCCCTAGCGTGGCACGAGCAGTACTTC

D: TRBD2
size: -
V: TRBV14
J: TRBJ2-5
CDR3: CASPRTSRDF
DNA: TGTGCCAGCCCTCGGACTAGCAGAGACTTC

D: -
size: -
V: TRBV9
J: TRBJ2-1
CDR3: CASSVMGRGKSVYEQFF
DNA: TGTGCCAGCAGCGTAATGGGCCGAGGGAAATCGGTATATGAGCAGTTCTTC

D: -
size: -
V: TRBV5-1
J: TRBJ2-5
CDR3: CASMRGAQETQYF
DNA: TGCGCCAGCATGAGGGGGGCGCAAGAGACCCAGTACTTC

D: -
size: -
V: TRBV5-1
J: TRBJ1-2
CDR3: CASSLAEGVSSLTIYGYTF
DNA: TGCGCCAGCAGCTTGGCCGAAGGGGTTTCGAGCCTGACTATCTATGGCTACACCTTC

D: -
size: once
V: TRBV15
J: TRBJ2-2
CDR3: CATSRVDGTGELFF
DNA: TGTGCCACCAGCAGAGTGGACGGTACCGGGGAGCTGTTTTTT

D: TRBD2
size: -
V: TRBV4-1
J: TRBJ2-5
CDR3: CASSQYYPGGTSAQETQYF
DNA: TGCGCCAGCAGCCAATATTATCCGGGAGGGACTAGCGCACAAGAGACCCAGTACTTC

D: -
size: -
V: TRBV27
J: TRBJ1-2
CDR3: CASSFRQSAYGYTF
DNA: TGTGCCAGCAGTTTCAGACAGAGTGCCTATGGCTACACCTTC

D: -
size: -
V: TRBV25-1
J: TRBJ2-5
CDR3: CASSEALGIGTQYF
DNA: TGTGCCAGCAGTGAAGCTCTTGGTATCGGGACCCAGTACTTC

D: -
size: once
V: TRBV5-1
J: TRBJ2-7
CDR3: CASSLDGVTSYEQYF
DNA: TGCGCCAGCAGCTTGGATGGGGTAACCTCCTACGAGCAGTACTTC

D: TRBD2
size: -
V: TRBV5-4
J: TRBJ2-3
CDR3: CASSLATSGSTDTQYF
DNA: TGTGCCAGCAGCTTGGCCACTAGCGGGAGTACAGATACGCAGTATTTT

D: TRBD1
size: -
V: TRBV28
J: TRBJ2-2
CDR3: CASSRDRGRAGELFF
DNA: TGTGCCAGCAGTAGAGACAGGGGAAGGGCCGGGGAGCTGTTTTTT

D: -
size: -
V: TRBV27
J: TRBJ1-5
CDR3: CASSFVGNQQPQHF
DNA: TGTGCCAGCAGTTTCGTTGGGAATCAGCAGCCCCAGCATTTT

D: TRBD2
size: -
V: TRBV5-1
J: TRBJ2-5
CDR3: CASSREGQETQYF
DNA: TGCGCCAGCAGCCGGGAGGGCCAAGAGACCCAGTACTTC

D: -
size: once
V: TRBV18
J: TRBJ2-1
CDR3: CASSTGTRIYNEQFF
DNA: TGTGCCAGCTCCACCGGGACAAGAATTTACAATGAGCAGTTCTTC

D: -
size: once
V: TRBV5-3
J: TRBJ2-5
CDR3: CARSPNYSAGALEETQYF
DNA: TGTGCCAGAAGCCCCAATTATTCGGCAGGGGCGCTGGAGGAGACCCAGTACTTC

D: TRBD2
size: -
V: TRBV4-1
J: TRBJ2-1
CDR3: CASSQTRLAMNPLF
DNA: TGCGCCAGCAGCCAAACCCGACTAGCGATGAACCCCCTCTTC

D: -
size: -
V: TRBV19
J: TRBJ2-1
CDR3: CASSIPMGSSYNEQFF
DNA: TGTGCCAGTAGTATTCCCATGGGTAGCTCCTACAATGAGCAGTTCTTC

D: -
size: -
V: TRBV10-3
J: TRBJ1-1
CDR3: CAISAGATEAFF
DNA: TGTGCCATCAGTGCGGGCGCCACTGAAGCTTTCTTT

D: -
size: -
V: TRBV19
J: TRBJ2-5
CDR3: CASSGTEQETQYF
DNA: TGTGCCAGTAGCGGGACGGAACAAGAGACCCAGTACTTC